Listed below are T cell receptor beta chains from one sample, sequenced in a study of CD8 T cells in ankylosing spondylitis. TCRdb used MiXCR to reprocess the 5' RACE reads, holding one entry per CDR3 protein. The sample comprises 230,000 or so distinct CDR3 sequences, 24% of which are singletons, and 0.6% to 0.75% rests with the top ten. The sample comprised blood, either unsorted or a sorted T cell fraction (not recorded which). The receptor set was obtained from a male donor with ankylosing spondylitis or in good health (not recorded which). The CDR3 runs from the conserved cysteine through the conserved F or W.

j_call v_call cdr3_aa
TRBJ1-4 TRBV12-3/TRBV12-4 CASNLRGGREKLFF
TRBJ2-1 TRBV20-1 CSARTSGGYNEQFF
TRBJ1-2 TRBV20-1 CSARDNSGAHGYTF
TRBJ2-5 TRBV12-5 CASGSDWFQETQYF
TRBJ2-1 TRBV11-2 CASRTIKIMSLAGLHNEQFF
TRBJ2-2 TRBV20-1 CSAQYTGELFF
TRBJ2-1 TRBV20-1 CSASGGSSNEQFF
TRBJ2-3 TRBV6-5 CASSYESGTDTQYF
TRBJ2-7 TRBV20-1 CSARGGVPTYEQYF
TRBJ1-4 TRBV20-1 CSASGGASNEKLFF
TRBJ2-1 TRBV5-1 CASSFGDRGDNEQFF
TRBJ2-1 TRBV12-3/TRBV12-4 CASALQTSGGPPNEQFF
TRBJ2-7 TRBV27 CASRLRGGSEQYF
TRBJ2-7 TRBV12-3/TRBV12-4 CASSSTTSGADEQYF
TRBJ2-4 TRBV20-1 CSARGVGVGIQYF
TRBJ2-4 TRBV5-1 CASSEAGIRNIQYF
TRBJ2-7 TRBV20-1 CSARDPSGTGGVYEQYF
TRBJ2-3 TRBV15 CATSREGGNTDTQYF
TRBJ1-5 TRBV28 CASSLAQHGSNQPQHF
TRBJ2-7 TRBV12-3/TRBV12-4 CASREGAMYEQYF
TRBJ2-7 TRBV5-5 CASSPPGGGLEQYF
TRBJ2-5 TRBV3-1 CASSQGLGTQYF
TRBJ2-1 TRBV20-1 CSARETGTSEQFF
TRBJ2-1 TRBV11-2 CASSAPGLAAKGRPYNEQFF
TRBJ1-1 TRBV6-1 CASSKLDATEAFF
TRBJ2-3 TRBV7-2 CASSLDGLAGTDTQYF
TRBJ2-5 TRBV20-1 CSGGPSGGAIKQETQYF
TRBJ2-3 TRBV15 CATSKNIFTDTQYF
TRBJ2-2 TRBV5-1 CASSFLPGKTGELFF
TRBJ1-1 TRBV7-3 CASSLRWNTEAFF